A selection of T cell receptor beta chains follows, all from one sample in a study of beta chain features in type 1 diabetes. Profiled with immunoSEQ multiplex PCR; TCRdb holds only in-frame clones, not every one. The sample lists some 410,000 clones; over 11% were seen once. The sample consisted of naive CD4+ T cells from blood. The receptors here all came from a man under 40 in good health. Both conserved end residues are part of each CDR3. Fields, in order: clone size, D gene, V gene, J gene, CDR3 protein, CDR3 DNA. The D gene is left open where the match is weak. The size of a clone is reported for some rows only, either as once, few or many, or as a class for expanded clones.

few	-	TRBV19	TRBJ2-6	CASSISAGANVLTF	TGTGCCAGTAGTATCTCCGCTGGGGCCAACGTCCTGACTTTC
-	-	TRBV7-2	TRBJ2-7	CASSPAGAPGEQYF	TGTGCCAGCAGCCCAGCCGGGGCTCCTGGCGAGCAGTACTTC
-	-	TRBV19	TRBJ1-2	CASSWGTAYGYTF	TGTGCCAGTAGTTGGGGTACTGCTTATGGCTACACCTTC
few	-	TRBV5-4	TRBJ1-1	CASSLDPDMNTEAFF	TGTGCCAGCAGCTTGGATCCAGATATGAACACTGAAGCTTTCTTT
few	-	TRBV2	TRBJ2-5	CASSEGSETQYF	TGTGCCAGCAGTGAAGGTTCTGAGACCCAGTACTTC
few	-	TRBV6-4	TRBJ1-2	CASSVGRGYGYTF	TGTGCCAGCAGTGTTGGCAGGGGCTATGGCTACACCTTC
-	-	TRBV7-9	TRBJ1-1	CASSLQEAMNTEAFF	TGTGCCAGCAGCTTACAGGAAGCGATGAACACTGAAGCTTTCTTT
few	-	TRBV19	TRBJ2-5	CASSLILARRQETQYF	TGTGCCAGTAGTCTCATCCTAGCGAGGCGACAAGAGACCCAGTACTTC
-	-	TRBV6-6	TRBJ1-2	CASSQPTTGANYGYTF	TGTGCCAGCAGTCAGCCGACGACAGGAGCTAACTATGGCTACACCTTC
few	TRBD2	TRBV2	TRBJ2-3	CASSGLAGGPLGTDTQYF	TGTGCCAGCAGTGGACTAGCGGGGGGTCCTTTGGGCACAGATACGCAGTATTTT
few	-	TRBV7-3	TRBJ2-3	CASSLSTDTQYF	TGTGCCAGCAGCTTGTCCACAGATACGCAGTATTTT
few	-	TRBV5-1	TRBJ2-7	CASSLDREYYEQYF	TGCGCCAGCAGCTTGGATCGGGAGTACTACGAGCAGTACTTC
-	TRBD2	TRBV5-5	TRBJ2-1	CASSLIRLAGIAEQFF	TGTGCCAGCAGCTTGATCCGCCTAGCGGGAATCGCTGAGCAGTTCTTC
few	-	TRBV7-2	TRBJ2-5	CASISQSGRYETQYF	TGTGCCAGCATTTCTCAATCAGGGAGGTACGAGACCCAGTACTTC
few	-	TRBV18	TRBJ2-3	CASSPSRSTDTQYF	TGTGCCAGCTCACCATCCAGAAGCACAGATACGCAGTATTTT
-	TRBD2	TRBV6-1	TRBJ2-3	CASSETSGRFTDTQYF	TGTGCCAGCAGTGAAACTAGCGGGAGGTTTACAGATACGCAGTATTTT
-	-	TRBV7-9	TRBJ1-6	CASSTDWGDSPLHF	TGTGCCAGCAGCACCGACTGGGGGGATTCACCCCTCCACTTT
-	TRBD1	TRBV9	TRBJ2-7	CASSTGTGAYEQYF	TGTGCCAGCAGCACTGGGACAGGGGCCTACGAGCAGTACTTC
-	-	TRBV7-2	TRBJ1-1	CASSSGVGMNTEAFF	TGTGCCAGCAGCTCAGGTGTGGGTATGAACACTGAAGCTTTCTTT
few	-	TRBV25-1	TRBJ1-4	CASSESSSEKLFF	TGTGCCAGCAGTGAATCGTCGTCCGAAAAACTGTTTTTT
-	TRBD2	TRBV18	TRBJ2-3	CASSPLAGDTDTQYF	TGTGCCAGCTCACCACTGGCGGGGGACACAGATACGCAGTATTTT
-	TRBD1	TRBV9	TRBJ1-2	CASSSRRPGQGSGYTF	TGTGCCAGCAGCTCACGAAGACCGGGACAGGGATCCGGCTACACCTTC
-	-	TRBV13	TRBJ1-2	CASSPRRSQGYTF	TGTGCCAGCAGCCCAAGGAGGTCTCAAGGCTACACCTTC
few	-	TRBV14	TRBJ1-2	CASSQDLGNYGYTF	TGTGCCAGCAGCCAAGATCTGGGAAACTATGGCTACACCTTC
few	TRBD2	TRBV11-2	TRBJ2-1	CASSSLAGNRANEQFF	TGTGCCAGCAGCTCCCTAGCGGGGAACCGGGCCAATGAGCAGTTCTTC
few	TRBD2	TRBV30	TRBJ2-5	CAWGPGGPVETQYF	TGTGCCTGGGGACCGGGAGGCCCAGTGGAGACCCAGTACTTC
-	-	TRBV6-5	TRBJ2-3	CASSYTRTTVTQYF	TGTGCCAGCAGTTACACACGGACAACAGTTACGCAGTATTTT
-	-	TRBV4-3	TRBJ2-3	CASSQGGYSDTQYF	TGCGCCAGCAGCCAAGGAGGTTATTCAGATACGCAGTATTTT
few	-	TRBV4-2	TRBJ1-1	CASSQGYGQEMGYTEAFF	TGTGCCAGCAGCCAAGGGTACGGCCAAGAGATGGGTTACACTGAAGCTTTCTTT
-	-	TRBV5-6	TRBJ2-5	CASTSLIRGPGQETQYF	TGTGCCAGCACCTCGCTTATCCGGGGGCCAGGCCAAGAGACCCAGTACTTC
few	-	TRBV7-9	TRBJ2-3	CASSLVLLRSTDTQYF	TGTGCCAGCAGCTTAGTCTTACTAAGATCGACCGATACGCAGTATTTT
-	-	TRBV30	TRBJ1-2	CAWSGGGGGYTF	TGTGCCTGGAGTGGGGGAGGTGGTGGCTACACCTTC
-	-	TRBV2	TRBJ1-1	CASSEQGVNTEAFF	TGTGCCAGCAGTGAACAGGGTGTGAACACTGAAGCTTTCTTT
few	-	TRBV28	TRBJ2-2	CASSRDFAGELFF	TGTGCCAGCAGTAGGGACTTTGCCGGGGAGCTGTTTTTT
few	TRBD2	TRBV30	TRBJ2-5	CAWSRLAGAYETQYF	TGTGCCTGGAGTAGGCTAGCGGGAGCCTACGAGACCCAGTACTTC
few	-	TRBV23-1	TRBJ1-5	CASSQSGGGPCNQPQHF	TGCGCCAGCAGTCAATCTGGCGGAGGACCATGCAATCAGCCCCAGCATTTT
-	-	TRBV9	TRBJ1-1	CASSVGSAKNTEAFF	TGTGCCAGCAGCGTAGGTTCGGCAAAGAACACTGAAGCTTTCTTT
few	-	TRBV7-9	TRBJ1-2	CASSSTDGYTF	TGTGCCAGCAGCTCGACAGATGGCTACACCTTC
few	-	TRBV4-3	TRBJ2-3	CASSLGTESTDTQYF	TGCGCCAGCAGCCTCGGGACTGAAAGCACAGATACGCAGTATTTT
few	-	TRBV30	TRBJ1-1	CAWTLRASAEAFF	TGTGCCTGGACCCTAAGGGCCAGCGCTGAAGCTTTCTTT
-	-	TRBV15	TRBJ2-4	CATSRVGEKNIQYF	TGTGCCACCAGCAGAGTAGGGGAGAAAAACATTCAGTACTTC
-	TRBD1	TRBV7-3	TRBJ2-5	CASSERDRETQYF	TGTGCCAGCAGCGAACGGGACAGAGAGACCCAGTACTTC
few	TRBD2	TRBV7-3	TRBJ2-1	CASARDLAGGYNEQFF	TGTGCCAGCGCTCGGGACCTAGCGGGGGGCTACAATGAGCAGTTCTTC
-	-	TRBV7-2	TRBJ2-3	CASSLARTDTQYF	TGTGCCAGCAGCTTAGCAAGGACAGATACGCAGTATTTT
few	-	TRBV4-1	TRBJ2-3	CASSRLILLGSTDTQYF	TGCGCCAGCAGCCGCCTAATACTGCTTGGTAGCACAGATACGCAGTATTTT
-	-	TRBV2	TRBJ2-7	CASSGAPGVEQYF	TGTGCCAGCAGTGGGGCCCCAGGGGTCGAGCAGTACTTC
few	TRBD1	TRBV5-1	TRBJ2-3	CASSLGTGGRGDTQYF	TGCGCCAGCAGCTTGGGAACAGGGGGCCGGGGAGATACGCAGTATTTT
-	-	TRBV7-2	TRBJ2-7	CASSLSRIYEQYF	TGTGCCAGCAGCTTATCCCGGATTTACGAGCAGTACTTC
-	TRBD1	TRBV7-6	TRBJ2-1	CASSLTGELDEQFF	TGTGCCAGCAGCCTGACAGGGGAGCTTGATGAGCAGTTCTTC
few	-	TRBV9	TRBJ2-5	CASSVIEGETQYF	TGTGCCAGCAGCGTAATCGAGGGAGAGACCCAGTACTTC
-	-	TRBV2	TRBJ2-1	CASGTHTKQFF	TGTGCCAGCGGCACACACACGAAGCAGTTCTTC
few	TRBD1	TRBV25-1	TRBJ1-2	CASSEPGGHYGYTF	TGTGCCAGCAGTGAGCCAGGGGGCCACTATGGCTACACCTTC
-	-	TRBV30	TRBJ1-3	CAWQLSSGNTIYF	TGTGCCTGGCAGTTAAGCTCTGGAAACACCATATATTTT
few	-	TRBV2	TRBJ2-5	CASSADRGTQYF	TGTGCCAGCAGTGCCGACCGAGGGACCCAGTACTTC
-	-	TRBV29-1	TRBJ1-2	CSVGQEGGYTF	TGCAGCGTTGGGCAGGAGGGCGGCTACACCTTC
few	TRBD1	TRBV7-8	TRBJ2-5	CASSLETGKDETQYF	TGTGCCAGCAGCTTAGAGACAGGGAAGGATGAGACCCAGTACTTC
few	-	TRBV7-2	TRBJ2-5	CASSLGSSTRETQYF	TGTGCCAGCAGCTTAGGGTCTAGCACTCGAGAGACCCAGTACTTC
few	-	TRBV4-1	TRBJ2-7	CASSKIHGLPAYEQYF	TGCGCCAGCAGCAAGATACATGGACTGCCCGCCTACGAGCAGTACTTC
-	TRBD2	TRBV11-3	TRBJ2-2	CASSSGGLNTGELFF	TGTGCCAGCAGCTCGGGAGGTCTGAACACCGGGGAGCTGTTTTTT
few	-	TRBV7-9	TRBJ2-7	CASSHSSYEQYF	TGTGCCAGCAGCCACTCCAGTTACGAGCAGTACTTC